This TCR beta chain emerged from a study of T cells in localized non-small cell lung cancer. This CDR3 contains 14 residues. Per the germline V gene, CDR1 is SGHRS and CDR2 is YFSETQ. The ends lost 5 bases at V and 5 bases at J; junction bases unmatched: 7. Regarding this clone: Its antigen is not known.

The data were produced by immunoSEQ multiplex PCR, yet TCRdb's version contains in-frame clones alone and is incomplete. The sample consists of tens of thousands of clones, 82% of them appearing once. Overall study results and limits: Clonality peaked in uninvolved adjacent lung rather than tumor. With higher T cell density in blood came longer overall survival. Appearances in adjacent lung were noted for a median roughly 50 of the top 100 tumor clones. Only one tumor region was sequenced, so heterogeneity remains possible.

The chain is built from TRBV5-1 and TRBJ2-3, with 8 bases identical to TRBD1. The input for sequencing was peripheral blood, taken before any cancer treatment. This TCR was recovered from a male donor at least 60 years old with stage III squamous cell lung carcinoma. CDR3 DNA: TGCGCCAGCAGTCCACAGGGGGAGGTAGATACGCAGTATTTT. Encoded protein: CASSPQGEVDTQYF.